This T cell receptor beta chain appears in the sequencing data of a study of shared clonotypes between healthy human individuals. The assay was immunoSEQ multiplex PCR, and TCRdb's table has in-frame clones only and misses some. The top ten clones hold nearly 25% of a sample with some 800,000 clones, more than 85% of them seen once. The naive CD8 population came from CD45RO-negative cells selected for CCR7, without terminally differentiated effector memory CD45RA+ cells. Healthy and HIV-negative, the adult donors had no recent acute infections or vaccinations. CDR3 length: 13 residues. Germline CDR1 is LGHNA and CDR2 is YSLEER. V was pared by 4 bases and J by 7 bases, with 11 bases between.

The TCR was taken from a man younger than 40 in good health. The chain links TRBV4-3 to TRBJ2-1; D may be TRBD2 (5 bases). The sample comprised naive CD8+ T cells sorted from blood. The CDR3 loop reads CASSPSSRNEQFF. As DNA, the CDR3 is TGCGCCAGCAGCCCCTCTAGCAGGAATGAGCAGTTCTTC.